These 25 T cell receptor beta chains came from one sample sequenced in a study of Ad26.COV2.S vaccination and SARS-CoV-2 variants. Produced via immunoSEQ multiplex PCR; TCRdb's table is partial and in-frame only. Of roughly 510,000 clones detected, around nine tenths appear once; the ten largest clones hold roughly 13%. Regarding treatment: some 19 received Ad26.COV2.S at low or high dose, single or two shots; about 5 received placebo; per-sample allocation not given. Samples were taken on day 63 after the first vaccine or placebo injection. This sample comprised peripheral blood, obtained in a trial of Ad26.COV2.S vaccine versus placebo. The receptors were sampled from a person aged 18-65 years who received the Ad26.COV2.S COVID-19 vaccine or a placebo.

This chain uses TRBV11-1 with TRBJ2-2, with D maybe TRBD1 (5 bases). The CDR3 sequence is 15 residues long. In germline, CDR1 is SGHAT, CDR2 FQDESV (reference sequence). Trimming cost V 1 base and J 2 bases, with 8 bases left between them. CDR3 amino acids: CASSLGGHNTGELFF. For the CDR3, the DNA is TGTGCCAGCAGCTTAGGGGGCCATAACACCGGGGAGCTGTTTTTT.

The chain links TRBV7-2 to TRBJ2-4; tentative D call: TRBD1 (7 bases). This CDR3 comprises 14 residues. Germline V lookup: CDR1 SGHTA, CDR2 FQGNSA. V lost 3 bases to trimming and J lost 8 bases, with 14 bases between them. The CDR3 spells CASSFTEGAHIQYF. In DNA form, the CDR3 reads TGTGCCAGCAGCTTCACGGAGGGGGCTCACATTCAGTACTTC.

A few counts support this clone. The CDR3 sequence is CASSPNTRVGYEQYF. The DNA of the CDR3 is TGTGCCAGCAGCCCTAATACTAGAGTCGGATACGAGCAGTACTTC. The chain recombines TRBV14 with TRBJ2-7, with a weak D call TRBD2 (5 bases). CDR1 is SGHDN and CDR2 is FVKESK in the germline V gene. This CDR3 is built from 15 residues. Trimming pared 4 bases from V and 4 bases from J, leaving 17 bases between.

This rearrangement joins TRBV19 to TRBJ1-5; no clear D gene. CDR3 length: 15 residues. V was clipped by 5 bases and J by 3 bases, with 14 bases between them. CDR1 and CDR2 from the germline V gene are LNHDA and SQIVND (reference sequence). CDR3 in amino acids: CASSSDAADNQPQHF. CDR3 DNA: TGTGCCAGTAGTTCGGACGCGGCGGACAATCAGCCCCAGCATTTT.

The DNA of the CDR3 is TGTGCCAGCAGCAAACAGGGCCTGGATAATTCACCCCTCCACTTT. It codes for CASSKQGLDNSPLHF. V usage is TRBV9 and J usage is TRBJ1-6; D is perhaps TRBD1 (6 bases). CDR3 size: 15 residues. Between the trimmed V and J ends, which lost 4 bases and 5 bases, there was a span of 13 bases. Germline CDR1 and CDR2: SGDLS and YYNGEE.

V and J are TRBV7-9 and TRBJ2-7; 9 bases are shared with TRBD1. The germline CDR1 and CDR2 sequences are SEHNR and FQNEAQ (reference sequence). V was clipped by 2 bases and J by 0 bases; unmatched bases: 2. The CDR3 totals 15 residues. DNA for the CDR3: TGTGCCAGCAGCTTACGGACAGGGGTCTCCTACGAGCAGTACTTC. Translating it yields CASSLRTGVSYEQYF.

This clone was seen only once. This chain connects TRBV7-9 to TRBJ2-7; TRBD1 might be the D (5 bases). The CDR3 extends over 14 amino acids. CDR1 and CDR2 from the germline V gene are SEHNR and FQNEAQ (reference sequence). V shed 6 bases and J shed 2 bases, with 14 bases lying between them. The CDR3 spells CASSRVSRAYEQYF. In DNA, the CDR3 is TGTGCCAGCAGTAGGGTTAGCAGGGCCTACGAGCAGTACTTC.

This rearrangement joins TRBV6-5 to TRBJ2-1, with D perhaps TRBD2 (6 bases). V shed 4 bases and J shed 5 bases, with 9 bases lying between them. Germline V gene sequence: CDR1 MNHEY, CDR2 SVGAGI. This CDR3 is built from 13 residues. The CDR3 here is CASSFGGNNEQFF. CDR3 sequence (DNA): TGTGCCAGCAGTTTCGGGGGAAACAATGAGCAGTTCTTC.

This chain connects TRBV19 to TRBJ1-2; TRBD1 aligns across 9 bases. Unmatched junction bases numbered 9, after V lost 5 bases and J lost 8 bases. The CDR3 is 14 residues long. In germline, CDR1 is LNHDA, CDR2 SQIVND (reference sequence). The CDR3 DNA is TGTGCCAGTAGTGCTTCCGGGACAGGGTCGGGCTACACCTTC. This translates into CASSASGTGSGYTF. Supplemented by reference TRBV19 and TRBJ1-2, the full variable domain reads DGGITQSPKYLFRKEGQNVTLSCEQNLNHDAMYWYRQDPGQGLRLIYYSQIVNDFQKGDIAEGYSVSREKKESFPLTVTSAQKNPTAFYLCASSASGTGSGYTFGSGTRLTVV.

This chain connects TRBV9 to TRBJ2-7, with D perhaps TRBD2 (6 bases). This CDR3 region has 14 residues. Germline-derived CDR1 and CDR2 are SGDLS and YYNGEE. Trimming took off 4 bases at V and 0 bases at J, with 11 bases between the two ends. The CDR3 DNA is TGTGCCAGCAGCCCGGGACTTAGCTCCTACGAGCAGTACTTC. Translated: CASSPGLSSYEQYF.

This sequence joins TRBV12-3 or TRBV12-4 and TRBJ2-2, with D tentatively TRBD1 (5 bases). V was clipped by 6 bases and J by 4 bases, with 9 bases between them. The CDR3 consists of 13 residues. CDR3 protein: CASSRQFTGELFF. The CDR3 bases are TGTGCCAGCAGCCGACAGTTCACCGGGGAGCTGTTTTTT.

This clone was seen only a few times. The V gene is TRBV10-3, the J gene TRBJ2-1, with no clear D. Germline V gene lookup returns CDR1 ENHRY and CDR2 SYGVKD. The CDR3 extends over 11 amino acids. V was clipped by 3 bases and J by 8 bases, with 5 bases between them. CDR3 in amino acids: CAISEAHEQFF. Here the CDR3 DNA reads TGTGCCATCAGTGAAGCCCATGAGCAGTTCTTC.

The V and J genes are TRBV27 and TRBJ2-3; tentatively, D is TRBD1 (5 bases). This CDR3 is built from 15 residues. V shed 6 bases and J shed 0 bases, with 13 bases lying between them. Germline V CDR1 and CDR2: MNHEY, SMNVEV (reference sequence). The DNA for the CDR3 is TGTGCCAGCAGCCTGACAGCCTTTAGCACAGATACGCAGTATTTT. Encoded protein: CASSLTAFSTDTQYF.

The V call is TRBV28, the J call TRBJ2-7; D gene uncertain. The CDR3 loop spans 13 amino acids. From germline, CDR1 is MDHEN and CDR2 SYDVKM. Trimming stripped 5 bases from V and 3 bases from J, with 11 bases between. The CDR3 region has the DNA TGTGCCAGCAGTCATCCTCCACACTACGAGCAGTACTTC. It specifies CASSHPPHYEQYF.

The chain employs TRBV6-2 or TRBV6-3 and TRBJ2-1; no firm D call. Per germline, CDR1 MNHEY and CDR2 SVGEGT. The CDR3 has 17 amino acids. Trimming removed 4 bases at V and 5 bases at J, with 21 bases between. The CDR3, as DNA: TGTGCCAGCAGTTCCAACTTAGGGAACCTCGCCGACAATGAGCAGTTCTTC. It codes for CASSSNLGNLADNEQFF.

V usage is TRBV4-2 and J usage is TRBJ2-7, with D tentatively TRBD2 (6 bases). Germline V gene sequence: CDR1 LGHNA, CDR2 YNFKEQ. The CDR3 spans 15 residues. V was clipped by 0 bases and J by 3 bases, with 12 bases between them. In DNA, the CDR3 is TGTGCCAGCAGCCAAGAAGGAGGGGTATTCTACGAGCAGTACTTC. Translated: CASSQEGGVFYEQYF.

The table lists this clone with a few counts. The CDR3 DNA sequence: TGTGCCAGCAGCCCCTATCCGGGGAGCACCTACTCTGGAAACACCATATATTTT. This encodes CASSPYPGSTYSGNTIYF. J is TRBJ1-3 and V is TRBV9, with unresolved D. CDR3 size: 18 residues. Germline values: CDR1 SGDLS, CDR2 YYNGEE. The V end was cut by 4 bases, the J end by 0 bases, with 20 bases between.

The CDR3 DNA is TGTGCCAGCAGCTTAGGGCAGACTGCAACTAATGAAAAACTGTTTTTT. This encodes CASSLGQTATNEKLFF. The rearrangement links TRBV7-9 to TRBJ1-4; D is undetermined. V gave up 1 base and J gave up 0 bases, with 9 bases separating them. Germline CDR1 and CDR2: SEHNR and FQNEAQ (reference sequence). CDR3 length: 16 residues.

DNA of the CDR3: TGTGCCAGCAGCTTAGAGTCTAGCGGTTCCTACGAGCAGTACTTC. Translation gives CASSLESSGSYEQYF. The chain couples TRBV7-2 to TRBJ2-7, with 7 bases aligning to TRBD2. Germline trimming cut 1 base from V and 1 base from J; bases unmatched to any gene: 4. Germline CDR1 is SGHTA and CDR2 is FQGNSA. This CDR3 region has 15 residues. The full variable domain, rest sourced from reference TRBV7-2 and TRBJ2-7, is GAGVSQSPSNKVTEKGKDVELRCDPISGHTALYWYRQSLGQGLEFLIYFQGNSAPDKSGLPSDRFSAERTGGSVSTLTIQRTQQEDSAVYLCASSLESSGSYEQYFGPGTRLTVT.

The V and J genes are TRBV11-2 and TRBJ2-3; a possible D gene is TRBD2 (6 bases). The ends were cut back, 1 base at V and 12 bases at J, with 14 bases in the middle. The germline V gene encodes CDR1 SGHAT and CDR2 FQNNGV. The CDR3 spans 13 residues. CDR3 sequence reads: CASSLAGGTSQYF. Here the CDR3 DNA reads TGTGCCAGCAGCTTAGCGGGCGGGACCTCCCAGTATTTT.

The V gene is TRBV5-6, the J gene TRBJ2-1; the match to TRBD1 covers 7 bases. In germline, CDR1 is SGHDT, CDR2 YYEEEE. CDR3 size: 13 residues. Germline trimming cut 2 bases from V and 8 bases from J; bases unmatched to any gene: 4. CDR3 protein: CASSFQGEYEQFF. The CDR3 DNA reads as TGTGCCAGCAGCTTTCAGGGGGAGTATGAGCAGTTCTTC. Combining the CDR3 with reference TRBV5-6 and TRBJ2-1 gives the whole variable domain DAGVTQSPTHLIKTRGQQVTLRCSPKSGHDTVSWYQQALGQGPQFIFQYYEEEERQRGNFPDRFSGHQFPNYSSELNVNALLLGDSALYLCASSFQGEYEQFFGPGTRLTVL.

The chain is built from TRBV30 and TRBJ2-1; perhaps TRBD2 as D (5 bases). The CDR3 is made up of 14 amino acids. With 2 bases removed from V and 0 bases from J, the gap between germline ends came to 8 bases. Per the germline V gene, CDR1 is GTSNPN and CDR2 is SVGIG (reference sequence). The CDR3 DNA reads TGTGCCTGGAGTAGCGGACCCTCCTACAATGAGCAGTTCTTC. Encoded protein: CAWSSGPSYNEQFF.

The gene calls are TRBV10-1 and TRBJ2-5, with D unclear. The CDR3 is 13 amino acids. Germline CDR1 reads WNHNN; CDR2 reads SYGVQD (reference sequence). The V end was cut by 4 bases, the J end by 5 bases, with 11 bases between. The CDR3 DNA sequence: TGCGCCAGCAGTGCCGGCAAAAGGGAGACCCAGTACTTC. Translation gives CASSAGKRETQYF.

The table lists this clone with a few counts. The rearrangement uses TRBV19 and TRBJ2-1; the match to TRBD2 covers 7 bases. The germline V gene encodes CDR1 LNHDA and CDR2 SQIVND (reference sequence). The V segment lost 4 bases and the J segment 6 bases; nucleotides outside the gene matches: 6. The CDR3 is 14 amino acids. The CDR3 is CASSTEREFNEQFF. As DNA, the CDR3 is TGTGCCAGTAGTACGGAGCGGGAATTCAATGAGCAGTTCTTC.

V gene TRBV7-9 combines with J gene TRBJ1-2; maybe TRBD1 (5 bases). Per the germline V gene, CDR1 is SEHNR and CDR2 is FQNEAQ (reference sequence). The CDR3 length is 15 residues. Trimming removed 5 bases at V and 1 base at J, with 14 bases between. The CDR3 reads CASSPIGTYNYGYTF. For the CDR3, the DNA is TGTGCCAGCAGCCCGATCGGGACCTATAACTATGGCTACACCTTC.